A selection of T cell receptor beta chains follows, all from one sample in a study of CD8 T cells in ankylosing spondylitis. TCRdb processed the 5' RACE reads anew with MiXCR; each CDR3 protein has one entry. The table records roughly 490,000 distinct CDR3 sequences, 5.3% of them present only once. Sequencing was performed on blood, either unsorted or a sorted T cell fraction (not recorded which). These receptors all stem from a male donor with ankylosing spondylitis. Each CDR3 is given with its conserved first and last residue. The D gene is left open where the match is weak. Clone size, where shown, is once, few, many, or a class for clones that have expanded.

cdr3_aa cdr3_nt cdr3_length j_call v_call d_call clone_size
CATSDSAQGFDEQYF TGTGCCACCAGTGACTCAGCCCAGGGTTTCGACGAGCAGTACTTC 15 TRBJ2-7 TRBV24-1 . .
CAIGGRRSHEQYF TGTGCCATCGGAGGGCGGAGGTCCCACGAGCAGTACTTC 13 TRBJ2-7 TRBV10-3 . .
CASSQGRGGYGYTF TGCGCCAGCAGCCAAGGAAGGGGAGGCTATGGCTACACCTTC 14 TRBJ1-2 TRBV4-3 . many
CASSFSGNSYNEQFF TGCGCCAGCAGCTTTAGCGGGAACTCCTACAATGAGCAGTTCTTC 15 TRBJ2-1 TRBV5-1 TRBD2 many
CSATSSTVYQETQYF TGCAGTGCTACCTCTAGCACCGTGTACCAAGAGACCCAGTACTTC 15 TRBJ2-5 TRBV20-1 . many
CASSPVGLAGTYYEQYF TGTGCCAGCAGCCCCGTCGGACTAGCGGGAACTTACTACGAGCAGTACTTC 17 TRBJ2-7 TRBV7-9 TRBD2 many
CASSPGQINEKLFF TGCGCCAGCAGCCCGGGACAGATTAATGAAAAACTGTTTTTT 14 TRBJ1-4 TRBV5-1 TRBD1 many
CASSTGRNNYGYTF TGCGCCAGCTCGACAGGGAGAAATAACTATGGCTACACCTTC 14 TRBJ1-2 TRBV10-2 TRBD1 .
CASSSGLAGDNEQFF TGCGCCAGCAGCTCGGGACTAGCGGGGGACAATGAGCAGTTCTTC 15 TRBJ2-1 TRBV5-1 TRBD2 few
CASSLYGEMNTEAFF TGCGCCAGCAGCTTGTACGGGGAGATGAACACTGAAGCTTTCTTT 15 TRBJ1-1 TRBV5-1 . many
CASSSYSSTGELFF TGTGCCAGCAGCTCCTACTCTAGTACCGGGGAGCTGTTTTTT 14 TRBJ2-2 TRBV5-6 . few